Listed below are T cell receptor beta chains from one sample, sequenced in a study of T cell repertoires in cytomegalovirus infection. TCRdb re-called the reads through MiXCR, storing one row per CDR3 protein. The sample includes some 300,000 distinct CDR3 sequences, around 9.1% of them seen just once. The sequenced material came from PBMCs. The source is a human donor in good health (CMV status not recorded). Some clones in this sample may be carry-over from other donors' samples. Each CDR3 is given with its conserved first and last residue. Fields, in order: D gene, J gene, clone size, V gene, CDR3 protein, CDR3 DNA. The D gene is left open where the match is weak. Part of the rows lack a size; the others show once, few, many or a class for expanded clones.

TRBD2 | TRBJ2-5 | NA | TRBV14 | CASSQVAGSQETQYF | TGTGCCAGCAGCCAGGTAGCGGGGTCTCAAGAGACCCAGTACTTC
TRBD2 | TRBJ2-5 | few | TRBV5-5 | CASSLGLSGGRQETQYF | TGTGCCAGCAGCTTGGGTCTGAGCGGGGGGCGCCAAGAGACCCAGTACTTC
NA | TRBJ2-7 | many | TRBV20-1 | CSAMAVSEGYEQYF | TGCAGTGCTATGGCAGTATCAGAGGGATACGAGCAGTACTTC
NA | TRBJ1-4 | few | TRBV28 | CASRNEGRPEKLFF | TGTGCCAGCAGGAATGAGGGACGACCAGAAAAACTGTTTTTT
NA | TRBJ2-3 | NA | TRBV29-1 | CSVAGRARDTQYF | TGCAGCGTTGCGGGGCGCGCACGCGATACGCAGTATTTT
TRBD2 | TRBJ2-1 | many | TRBV12-3/TRBV12-4 | CASSPFSGGVSYNEQFF | TGTGCCAGCAGTCCCTTTAGCGGGGGGGTATCCTACAATGAGCAGTTCTTC
TRBD1 | TRBJ1-2 | few | TRBV19 | CASIIPGQKSRGYTF | TGTGCCAGTATTATCCCGGGACAGAAAAGTCGTGGCTACACCTTC
NA | TRBJ2-1 | many | TRBV7-2 | CASSLAYQPPSYNEQFF | TGTGCCAGCAGCTTAGCTTATCAGCCACCATCCTACAATGAGCAGTTCTTC
NA | TRBJ1-6 | many | TRBV28 | CASSPLRDLNNSPLHF | TGTGCCAGCAGTCCCCTCCGGGACCTAAATAATTCACCCCTCCACTTT
TRBD1 | TRBJ2-5 | many | TRBV2 | CASSARDRGPETQYF | TGTGCCAGCAGCGCACGGGACAGGGGGCCAGAGACCCAGTACTTC
NA | TRBJ2-6 | many | TRBV7-2 | CASSLTPRPSGANVLTF | TGTGCCAGCAGCTTAACACCTAGACCCTCTGGGGCCAACGTCCTGACTTTC
NA | TRBJ1-3 | NA | TRBV7-3 | CASSLTAGGKGNTIYF | TGTGCCAGCAGCTTAACAGCGGGGGGCAAGGGAAACACCATATATTTT
NA | TRBJ1-2 | NA | TRBV19 | CATKKGYGYTF | TGTGCCACCAAGAAAGGCTATGGCTACACCTTC
NA | TRBJ2-2 | many | TRBV6-4 | CASTPGLNTGELFF | TGTGCCAGCACTCCGGGATTAAACACCGGGGAGCTGTTTTTT
TRBD2 | TRBJ2-1 | many | TRBV14 | CASSHDSGTSGGAVYNEQFF | TGTGCCAGCAGCCACGACTCCGGGACTAGCGGGGGGGCCGTCTACAATGAGCAGTTCTTC
NA | TRBJ2-1 | many | TRBV28 | CASSLGRFNEQFF | TGTGCCAGCAGTTTGGGCCGGTTCAATGAGCAGTTCTTC
TRBD1 | TRBJ2-2 | NA | TRBV29-1 | CSVYLAGNRGQNTGELFF | TGCAGCGTCTACCTAGCCGGCAACAGGGGGCAGAACACCGGGGAGCTGTTTTTT
TRBD1 | TRBJ1-4 | many | TRBV19 | CASSPPGTGNEKLFF | TGTGCCAGTAGCCCCCCCGGGACAGGAAATGAAAAACTGTTTTTT
NA | TRBJ1-1 | many | TRBV19 | CASQTQGALNTEAFF | TGTGCCAGCCAAACACAAGGGGCCCTGAACACTGAAGCTTTCTTT
TRBD1 | TRBJ2-3 | many | TRBV7-2 | CASSSGTGWRTDTQYF | TGTGCCAGCAGCTCTGGGACAGGGTGGCGCACAGATACGCAGTATTTT
NA | TRBJ2-5 | many | TRBV18 | CASHRYQQETQYF | TGTGCCAGTCACAGATACCAACAAGAGACCCAGTACTTC
NA | TRBJ2-2 | many | TRBV2 | CASFTGANTGELFF | TGTGCCAGCTTTACCGGCGCGAACACCGGGGAGCTGTTTTTT
TRBD1 | TRBJ2-5 | many | TRBV2 | CASNKGQGIETQYF | TGTGCCAGCAATAAAGGACAGGGAATAGAGACCCAGTACTTC
TRBD1 | TRBJ1-6 | many | TRBV7-8 | CASSATKGAGNSPLHF | TGTGCCAGCAGCGCCACCAAGGGGGCGGGTAATTCACCCCTCCACTTT
NA | TRBJ1-6 | NA | TRBV2 | CASSNQDYNSPLHF | TGTGCCAGCAGTAACCAGGACTATAATTCACCCCTCCACTTT
TRBD1 | TRBJ1-3 | many | TRBV3-1 | CASSQGQGSGNTIYF | TGTGCCAGCAGCCAAGGACAGGGTAGTGGAAACACCATATATTTT
NA | TRBJ2-4 | many | TRBV7-9 | CASSSQENIQYF | TGTGCCAGCAGCTCCCAGGAAAACATTCAGTACTTC
TRBD1 | TRBJ2-2 | NA | TRBV2 | CARDRDTGELFF | TGTGCCAGGGACAGGGACACCGGGGAGCTGTTTTTT